Below are 5 T cell receptor beta chains sequenced from a single sample in a study of shared clonotypes between healthy human individuals. Repertoires were generated with immunoSEQ multiplex PCR, while TCRdb's copy carries only in-frame clones and drops some. The sample gives 400,000 to 600,000 clones, over 75% of which show up once; approximately 12% is in the top ten. Sequencing was done on a sample of PBMCs. All receptors derive from a woman aged 40 to 50 in good health. Some clones in this sample may be carry-over from other donors' samples.

V usage is TRBV28 and J usage is TRBJ2-2; 8 nucleotides align to TRBD2. V was clipped by 3 bases and J by 4 bases; unmatched bases: 10. In germline, CDR1 is MDHEN, CDR2 SYDVKM. The CDR3 sequence is 17 residues long. The CDR3 coding sequence is TGTGCCAGCAGTTTGGGTGAACGGGAGGGAGGCACCGGGGAGCTGTTTTTT. Its translation: CASSLGEREGGTGELFF.

This clone was seen only once. V and J are TRBV7-8 and TRBJ1-1; D gene uncertain. The CDR3 runs to 15 residues. Looked up from germline, CDR1 is SGHVS and CDR2 is FQNEAQ. V lost 2 bases and J 3 bases, leaving 13 bases between the germline ends. CDR3 bases: TGTGCCAGCAGCTTACTGCGGGTGTTTGACACTGAAGCTTTCTTT. It yields the protein CASSLLRVFDTEAFF.

The V call is TRBV5-1, the J call TRBJ2-1; 11 bases match TRBD2. The CDR3 extends over 16 amino acids. The V segment lost 6 bases and the J segment 6 bases; nucleotides outside the gene matches: 11. CDR1 SGHRS and CDR2 YFSETQ come from the germline V gene. The CDR3 spells CASTGLAGGLGNEQFF. The CDR3, as DNA: TGCGCCAGCACAGGGCTAGCGGGAGGTCTTGGCAATGAGCAGTTCTTC. Full variable domain (remainder filled in from reference TRBV5-1 and TRBJ2-1): KAGVTQTPRYLIKTRGQQVTLSCSPISGHRSVSWYQQTPGQGLQFLFEYFSETQRNKGNFPGRFSGRQFSNSRSEMNVSTLELGDSALYLCASTGLAGGLGNEQFFGPGTRLTVL.

V usage is TRBV5-6 and J usage is TRBJ2-7; D may be TRBD1 (5 bases). The V end was cut by 1 base, the J end by 1 base, with 15 bases between. CDR3 size: 16 residues. Germline V gene data show CDR1 as SGHDT and CDR2 as YYEEEE. CDR3 protein: CASSLYARGGSYEQYF. CDR3 sequence (DNA): TGTGCCAGCAGCTTGTACGCTAGGGGTGGGTCCTACGAGCAGTACTTC.

The chain employs TRBV6-6 and TRBJ1-2, with D perhaps matching TRBD1 (5 bases). With 8 bases removed from V and 5 bases from J, the gap between germline ends came to 18 bases. Germline CDR1 and CDR2: MNHNY and SVGAGI (reference sequence). The CDR3 totals 14 residues. The CDR3 is CASHKSGQAYGYTF. The CDR3, as DNA: TGTGCCAGCCATAAATCGGGGCAGGCGTATGGCTACACCTTC.